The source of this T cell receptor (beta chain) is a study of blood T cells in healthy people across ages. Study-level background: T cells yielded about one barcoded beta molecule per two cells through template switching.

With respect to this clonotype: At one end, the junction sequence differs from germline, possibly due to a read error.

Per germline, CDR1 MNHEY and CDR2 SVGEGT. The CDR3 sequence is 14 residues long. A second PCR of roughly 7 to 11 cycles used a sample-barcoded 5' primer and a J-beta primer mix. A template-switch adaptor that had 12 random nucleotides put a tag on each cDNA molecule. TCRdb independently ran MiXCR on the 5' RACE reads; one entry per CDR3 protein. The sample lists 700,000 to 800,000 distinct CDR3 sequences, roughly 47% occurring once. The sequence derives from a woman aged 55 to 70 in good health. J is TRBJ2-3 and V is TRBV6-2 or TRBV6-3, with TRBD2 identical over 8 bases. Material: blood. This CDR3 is CVSSDTSGADTQYF. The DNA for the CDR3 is TGTGTCAGCAGTGATACTAGCGGAGCAGATACGCAGTATTTT.